Each of the 31 T cell receptor beta chains below was sequenced from the same sample in a study of blood T cell repertoires in COVID-19. Data came from immunoSEQ multiplex PCR; TCRdb stores just in-frame clones and leaves some out. Among fewer than 250,000 clones listed, roughly 84% were seen once. The sequenced sample was peripheral blood. Receptor source: a middle-aged man with acute or convalescent COVID-19.

The J gene is TRBJ1-1, the V gene TRBV11-2, with 7 bases fitting TRBD1. V gave up 3 bases and J gave up 5 bases; unmatched junction bases: 6. The CDR3 is 14 amino acids. Germline V gives CDR1 SGHAT, CDR2 FQNNGV. CDR3 sequence (DNA): TGTGCCAGCAGCTTCACAGGGGATGGGACTGAAGCTTTCTTT. It translates to CASSFTGDGTEAFF.

V and J are TRBV5-4 and TRBJ2-3; TRBD1 matches at 7 bases. The CDR3 consists of 14 residues. With 5 bases clipped from V and 0 bases from J, the junction kept 3 bases outside the gene matches. CDR1 SGHNT and CDR2 YYREEE come from the germline V gene (reference sequence). The CDR3 DNA is TGTGCCAGCAGAAGACAGGGTAGCACAGATACGCAGTATTTT. Its protein is CASRRQGSTDTQYF.

The chain couples TRBV6-4 to TRBJ2-2; 8 bases match TRBD2. Germline V CDR1 and CDR2: MRHNA, SNTAGT. This CDR3 comprises 16 residues. Losses at the gene ends were 0 bases for V and 10 bases for J; bases not matched to a gene: 10. The DNA of the CDR3 is TGTGCCAGCAGTGACTCCTTAGGTAGCGGGGCGACGGAGCTGTTTTTT. Translation: CASSDSLGSGATELFF.

The V gene is TRBV3-1 (or the pseudogene TRBV3-2), the J gene TRBJ1-5; D possibly corresponds to TRBD1 (6 bases). Germline CDR1 is LGHDT and CDR2 is YNNKEL (reference sequence). The length of the CDR3 is 17 residues. V was clipped by 4 bases and J by 5 bases, with 21 bases between them. The DNA for the CDR3 is TGTGCCAGCAGCCGAGGGGGGGGGCCCCAGGATTATCAGCCCCAGCATTTT. Amino acid sequence: CASSRGGGPQDYQPQHF.

This chain uses TRBV9 with TRBJ1-3; D is uncertain. CDR3 length: 15 amino acids. Germline V gene lookup returns CDR1 SGDLS and CDR2 YYNGEE. V dropped 1 base and J dropped 2 bases, with 10 bases sitting between them. CDR3 sequence: CASSVRELAGNTIYF. CDR3 sequence (DNA): TGTGCCAGCAGCGTAAGGGAGTTAGCTGGAAACACCATATATTTT.

The chain employs TRBV14 and TRBJ2-2, with 9 nucleotides matching TRBD1. The CDR3 is 15 residues long. The V gene's germline CDR1 is SGHDN and CDR2 FVKESK. V lost 4 bases to trimming and J lost 0 bases; unmatched junction nucleotides: 0. The CDR3 spells CASSRDRANTGELFF. The DNA of the CDR3 is TGTGCCAGCAGCCGGGACAGGGCGAACACCGGGGAGCTGTTTTTT. The whole variable domain, remainder taken from reference TRBV14 and TRBJ2-2, is EAGVTQFPSHSVIEKGQTVTLRCDPISGHDNLYWYRRVMGKEIKFLLHFVKESKQDESGMPNNRFLAERTGGTYSTLKVQPAELEDSGVYFCASSRDRANTGELFFGEGSRLTVL.

The chain carries TRBV9 and TRBJ2-3, with TRBD2 matching 8 bases. Germline V gene data show CDR1 as SGDLS and CDR2 as YYNGEE. This CDR3 is 14 amino acids long. The J segment lost 3 bases and the V segment lost 7 bases, leaving 7 bases of the junction unmatched. CDR3 nucleotides: TGTGCCAGCTCCACCGGGGGGGCGACAGATACGCAGTATTTT. Its protein is CASSTGGATDTQYF.

The chain's CDR3 is CASSRGQKNEKLFF. The CDR3 DNA sequence: TGTGCCAGCAGCCGGGGACAGAAGAATGAAAAACTGTTTTTT. The chain has TRBV5-6 and TRBJ1-4; 7 bases line up with TRBD1. Trimming took 4 bases from V and 5 from J; bases not matched to a gene: 5. CDR1 is SGHDT and CDR2 is YYEEEE in the germline V gene. The length of the CDR3 is 14 residues.

The rearrangement joins TRBV6-5 to TRBJ2-3; TRBD2 might be the D (6 bases). The CDR3 is 13 residues long. V was clipped by 1 base and J by 6 bases, with 8 bases between them. Per the germline V gene, CDR1 is MNHEY and CDR2 is SVGAGI. This CDR3 is CASSYYRGDTQYF. The CDR3 DNA follows: TGTGCCAGCAGTTACTATCGGGGGGATACGCAGTATTTT.

The chain couples TRBV25-1 to TRBJ2-7; D is ambiguous. The V end lost 0 bases, the J end lost 0 bases, and 9 bases lay between the germline ends. This CDR3 has 15 residues. Germline V lookup: CDR1 MGHDK, CDR2 SYGVNS. CDR3 sequence (DNA): TGTGCCAGCAGTGAATATGAGGTGTCCTCCTACGAGCAGTACTTC. Its translation: CASSEYEVSSYEQYF.

J is TRBJ2-7 and V is TRBV14; TRBD1 matches at 11 bases. The CDR3 has 14 residues. Germline trimming cut 4 bases from V and 5 bases from J; bases unmatched to any gene: 4. Germline-derived CDR1 and CDR2 are SGHDN and FVKESK. CDR3 sequence (DNA): TGTGCCAGCAGCCTAGGGGGACAGGGGGACGAGCAGTACTTC. Residues: CASSLGGQGDEQYF.

This clone was observed a single time. The chain combines TRBV11-2 with TRBJ2-7; D is possibly TRBD1 (6 bases). V was pared by 5 bases and J by 2 bases, with 13 bases between. Germline V lookup: CDR1 SGHAT, CDR2 FQNNGV. CDR3 length: 14 residues. DNA of the CDR3: TGTGCCAGCAGCCTGAGGGGGAGAACCTACGAGCAGTACTTC. Amino acid sequence: CASSLRGRTYEQYF.

The chain combines TRBV12-5 with TRBJ1-3; no clear D gene. V was cut by 1 base and J by 0 bases, with 10 bases left in between. The germline CDR1 and CDR2 sequences are LGHNT and FRNRAP. This CDR3 contains 16 residues. Here the CDR3 DNA reads TGTGCTAGTGGTTTGGGGGAGCCTTACTCTGGAAACACCATATATTTT. This codes for CASGLGEPYSGNTIYF.

The chain uses TRBV7-3 and TRBJ1-2; weak D call: TRBD1 (5 bases). CDR1 and CDR2 from the germline V gene are SGHTA and FQGTGA. The germline V and J ends were trimmed by 5 bases and 8 bases, with 15 bases remaining between them. The CDR3 loop spans 13 amino acids. The CDR3 sequence: CASSAQGTSGYTF. CDR3 nucleotides: TGTGCCAGCAGCGCCCAGGGAACTAGCGGCTACACCTTC. The entire variable domain, with the rest obtained from reference TRBV7-3 and TRBJ1-2, is as follows: GAGVSQTPSNKVTEKGKYVELRCDPISGHTALYWYRQSLGQGPEFLIYFQGTGAADDSGLPNDRFFAVRPEGSVSTLKIQRTERGDSAVYLCASSAQGTSGYTFGSGTRLTVV.

The gene calls are TRBV18 and TRBJ1-6, with 7 bases fitting TRBD1. Germline V CDR1 and CDR2: KGHSH, LQKENI. J was trimmed by 8 bases and V by 3 bases; bases with no gene match: 7. This CDR3 is built from 15 residues. Here the CDR3 DNA reads TGTGCCAGCTCACCGATTCAAGGGGGCGATTCACCCCTCCACTTT. This gives the protein CASSPIQGGDSPLHF. Supplemented by reference TRBV18 and TRBJ1-6, the full variable domain reads NAGVMQNPRHLVRRRGQEARLRCSPMKGHSHVYWYRQLPEEGLKFMVYLQKENIIDESGMPKERFSAEFPKEGPSILRIQQVVRGDSAAYFCASSPIQGGDSPLHFGNGTRLTVT.

The chain employs TRBV5-1 and TRBJ2-1; D possibly corresponds to TRBD2 (6 bases). There are 14 residues in the CDR3. The germline V and J ends were trimmed by 5 bases and 4 bases, with 13 bases remaining between them. Germline values: CDR1 SGHRS, CDR2 YFSETQ. CDR3 nucleotides: TGCGCCAGCAGAGCGGTGGGGACTTACAATGAGCAGTTCTTC. It is translated as CASRAVGTYNEQFF.

This chain joins TRBV6-5 and TRBJ1-1, with a possible D match to TRBD1 (5 bases). V dropped 7 bases and J dropped 0 bases, with 12 bases sitting between them. The germline V gene encodes CDR1 MNHEY and CDR2 SVGAGI. The CDR3 is 14 residues long. The CDR3 reads CASTLGGMNTEAFF. In nucleotides, the CDR3 is TGTGCCAGCACTCTCGGGGGAATGAACACTGAAGCTTTCTTT.

This clone was seen a few times. The rearrangement uses TRBV2 and TRBJ1-5; D is undetermined. The V gene's germline CDR1 is SNHLY and CDR2 FYNNEI. The CDR3 runs to 16 residues. Trimming pared 0 bases from V and 0 bases from J, leaving 9 bases between. The CDR3 bases are TGTGCCAGCAGTGAAGCGCGGGGAGCTAGCAATCAGCCCCAGCATTTT. Residues: CASSEARGASNQPQHF. The whole variable domain, filled in from reference TRBV2 and TRBJ1-5, reads EPEVTQTPSHQVTQMGQEVILRCVPISNHLYFYWYRQILGQKVEFLVSFYNNEISEKSEIFDDQFSVERPDGSNFTLKIRSTKLEDSAMYFCASSEARGASNQPQHFGDGTRLSIL.

The chain employs TRBV6-1 and TRBJ1-2; D not certain. V lost 1 base and J lost 7, with 10 bases in between. This CDR3 is 13 amino acids long. Germline V gene lookup returns CDR1 MNHNS and CDR2 SASEGT. The CDR3, as DNA: TGTGCCAGCAGTGAAGTGGGAGTGGGTGGCTACACCTTC. The encoded protein is CASSEVGVGGYTF.

V gene TRBV19 combines with J gene TRBJ2-7; D might be TRBD1 (5 bases). This CDR3 region has 19 residues. CDR1 is LNHDA, CDR2 SQIVND, per germline (reference sequence). The V and J ends lost 4 bases and 2 bases respectively, with 27 bases between them. CDR3 in DNA: TGTGCCAGTAGTACGGCGTGGGCAGGGCCATCATATGTAACCTACGAGCAGTACTTC. Translated: CASSTAWAGPSYVTYEQYF.

This clone was detected once. The chain is built from TRBV5-1 and TRBJ2-7, with D unclear. CDR1 SGHRS and CDR2 YFSETQ come from the germline V gene. The CDR3 length is 15 residues. The V end lost 0 bases, the J end lost 2 bases, and 12 bases lay between the germline ends. CDR3 sequence (DNA): TGCGCCAGCAGCTTGGTTTCCCAGGTCCCCTACGAGCAGTACTTC. Protein product: CASSLVSQVPYEQYF. The variable domain in full, with the rest retrieved from reference TRBV5-1 and TRBJ2-7, is KAGVTQTPRYLIKTRGQQVTLSCSPISGHRSVSWYQQTPGQGLQFLFEYFSETQRNKGNFPGRFSGRQFSNSRSEMNVSTLELGDSALYLCASSLVSQVPYEQYFGPGTRLTVT.

Only a few counts were recorded for this clone. V usage is TRBV2 and J usage is TRBJ2-7, with no clear D. V was trimmed by 6 bases and J by 0 bases, leaving 12 bases between them. The CDR3 has 14 residues. Per germline, CDR1 SNHLY and CDR2 FYNNEI. For the CDR3, the DNA is TGTGCCAGCAGGGTTCGACTCAGCTCCTACGAGCAGTACTTC. Encoded protein: CASRVRLSSYEQYF.

Regarding this clone: At one of its ends the junction is not consistent with the germline gene, which may arise from a read error. V is TRBV7-2 and J is TRBJ1-2; no clear D. This CDR3 has 11 amino acids. In germline, CDR1 is SGHTA, CDR2 FQGNSA. Here the CDR3 reads CASSLARGYTF. The DNA of the CDR3 is TGTGCCAGCAGCCTAGCGCGGGGCTACACCTTC.

V usage is TRBV18 and J usage is TRBJ1-2; D not resolved. Germline CDR1 and CDR2: KGHSH and LQKENI. Trimming shortened V by 1 base and J by 3 bases, and 9 bases separated the two germline ends. The CDR3 spans 14 residues. The DNA for the CDR3 is TGTGCCAGCTCACCACAGAGGGTCGACTATGGCTACACCTTC. Encoded protein: CASSPQRVDYGYTF.

This clone appeared a few times. The V and J genes are TRBV11-3 and TRBJ2-1; 9 positions agree with TRBD1. The CDR3 length is 16 residues. Per germline, CDR1 SGHNT and CDR2 YENEEA. V shed 4 bases and J 10 bases; nucleotides not matched to a gene: 14. The CDR3 DNA reads as TGTGCCAGCAGCTCGGAAAAAGACAGGGGGGAAGCGGAGCAGTTCTTC. It encodes CASSSEKDRGEAEQFF.

This chain joins TRBV7-9 and TRBJ1-1, with D perhaps matching TRBD1 (6 bases). Germline assignment: CDR1 SEHNR and CDR2 FQNEAQ (reference sequence). V lost 5 bases to trimming and J lost 7 bases, with 14 bases between them. The CDR3 is 13 residues long. The CDR3 loop is CASSRGGAGEAFF. CDR3 in DNA: TGTGCCAGCAGCCGGGGGGGGGCTGGTGAAGCTTTCTTT.

The V gene is TRBV30, the J gene TRBJ1-1; D is unresolved. Trimming stripped 5 bases from V and 5 bases from J, with 15 bases between. The CDR3 is 13 amino acids. Germline V gene sequence: CDR1 GTSNPN, CDR2 SVGIG (reference sequence). CDR3 nucleotides: TGTGCCTGGCGGAGGTCGGGGTGGACTGAAGCTTTCTTT. Translation gives CAWRRSGWTEAFF.

This clone was detected only a few times. The chain links TRBV7-6 to TRBJ1-1; 8 nucleotides agree with TRBD1. The CDR3 extends over 15 amino acids. Germline V gives CDR1 SGHVS, CDR2 FNYEAQ. The junction had 9 bases not matched to a gene; V was cut back by 5 bases and J by 4 bases. This CDR3 reads CASSDGQGESTEAFF. In DNA form, the CDR3 reads TGTGCCAGCAGCGATGGACAGGGCGAGAGCACTGAAGCTTTCTTT.

The chain combines TRBV3-1 (or the pseudogene TRBV3-2) with TRBJ1-4; no definite D call. CDR3 length: 15 amino acids. Germline loops: CDR1 LGHDT, CDR2 YNNKEL (reference sequence). Trimming took 4 bases from V and 4 from J, leaving 13 bases between them. CDR3 coding DNA: TGTGCCAGCAGCCGCAACACCGGCGGTAATGAAAAACTGTTTTTT. Translating it yields CASSRNTGGNEKLFF.

This chain's CDR3 is CASSEQGLRGYGYTF. The DNA of the CDR3 is TGTGCCAGCAGTGAACAGGGGCTCAGGGGATATGGCTACACCTTC. The rearrangement links TRBV25-1 to TRBJ1-2; perhaps TRBD1 as D (6 bases). This CDR3 is 15 amino acids long. V lost 2 bases and J lost 5, with 15 bases in between. In germline, CDR1 is MGHDK, CDR2 SYGVNS.

The chain joins TRBV6-2 or TRBV6-3 to TRBJ2-5; D not certain. This CDR3 spans 14 amino acids. Trimming removed 4 bases at V and 5 bases at J, with 14 bases between. Germline V gene lookup returns CDR1 MNHEY and CDR2 SVGEGT. This chain's CDR3 is CASSSAVAEETQYF. DNA of the CDR3: TGTGCCAGCAGTTCGGCAGTTGCGGAGGAGACCCAGTACTTC.